One and the same sample provided the 5 T cell receptor beta chains below, sequenced in a study of blood T cell repertoires in COVID-19. Only in-frame clones appear in the TCRdb table, and some are missing; sequencing was by immunoSEQ multiplex PCR. The table has 100,000 or so clones, roughly 84% seen once. The specimen sequenced was peripheral blood. Receptors were obtained from a man aged 65-85 years with active or convalescent COVID-19.

This chain uses TRBV19 with TRBJ1-1; 10 nucleotides match TRBD1. J lost 11 bases, V lost 5 bases, and 14 bases had no gene match. The germline V gene has CDR1 LNHDA and CDR2 SQIVND (reference sequence). The CDR3 has 15 amino acids. Here the CDR3 DNA reads TGTGCCAGTAGTTGGGGGGCCGACAGGGGGCGGCCGGCTTTCTTT. This sequence encodes CASSWGADRGRPAFF.

The rearrangement links TRBV3-1 (or the pseudogene TRBV3-2) to TRBJ2-3, with 11 bases that match TRBD2. Germline V gene data show CDR1 as LGHDT and CDR2 as YNNKEL (reference sequence). This CDR3 has 17 residues. The V and J ends lost 3 bases and 2 bases, in that order; junction bases with no gene match: 7. CDR3: CASSHWSSGGATDTQYF. Written as DNA, the CDR3 is TGTGCCAGCAGCCATTGGAGTAGCGGGGGGGCCACAGATACGCAGTATTTT.

This chain uses TRBV4-1 with TRBJ1-6; D unresolved. Germline-derived CDR1 and CDR2 are MGHRA and YSYEKL. This CDR3 comprises 16 residues. V dropped 5 bases and J dropped 7 bases, with 18 bases sitting between them. DNA of the CDR3: TGCGCCAGCAGCTCATCTGCAACCTCGAGAAATTCACCCCTCCACTTT. Its translation: CASSSSATSRNSPLHF.

This chain links TRBV28 with TRBJ1-2, with 8 bases aligning to TRBD1. V dropped 9 bases and J dropped 1; count of bases not matched to a gene: 4. The CDR3 is 13 residues long. Per the germline V gene, CDR1 is MDHEN and CDR2 is SYDVKM. CDR3 loop: CASLTGVNYGYTF. The DNA of the CDR3 is TGTGCCAGTTTGACAGGGGTTAACTATGGCTACACCTTC.

This chain joins TRBV2 and TRBJ2-2; the match to TRBD1 covers 7 bases. This CDR3 is built from 15 residues. Per the germline V gene, CDR1 is SNHLY and CDR2 is FYNNEI. With 6 bases clipped from V and 2 bases from J, the junction kept 6 bases outside the gene matches. The CDR3 DNA follows: TGTGCCAGCAGGGGGACAGCCCCAAACACCGGGGAGCTGTTTTTT. Protein: CASRGTAPNTGELFF.